These 15 T cell receptor beta chains share one sample of origin, sequenced in a study of memory CD4+ T cells and cytomegalovirus serostatus. Clones were read by immunoSEQ multiplex PCR, and TCRdb kept only the in-frame ones, dropping some. This table holds some 56,000 clones, roughly 82% found once. Single viable CD3+CD4+CD8-CD45RO+ cells were sorted as the memory CD4+ T cells. Sequencing was done on a sample of memory CD4+ T cells from blood. All receptors come from an adult in good health and CMV-seronegative.

The chain recombines TRBV28 with TRBJ2-7; 7 nucleotides agree with TRBD1. Germline V gives CDR1 MDHEN, CDR2 SYDVKM. J lost 9 bases, V lost 6 bases, and 17 bases had no gene match. The CDR3 is 15 residues long. The CDR3 nucleotides are TGTGCCAGCAGACCGGGGACAGAGTCGGCGTCGGGGCAGTACTTC. As protein: CASRPGTESASGQYF. Combining the CDR3 with reference TRBV28 and TRBJ2-7 gives the whole variable domain DVKVTQSSRYLVKRTGEKVFLECVQDMDHENMFWYRQDPGLGLRLIYFSYDVKMKEKGDIPEGYSVSREKKERFSLILESASTNQTSMYLCASRPGTESASGQYFGPGTRLTVT.

The rearrangement links TRBV2 to TRBJ2-5, with TRBD1 identical over 7 bases. Unmatched junction bases numbered 8, after V lost 6 bases and J lost 1 base. This CDR3 is built from 15 residues. The germline V gene encodes CDR1 SNHLY and CDR2 FYNNEI. DNA for the CDR3: TGTGCCAGCAGGCCCAGGACAGGCGCCCAAGAGACCCAGTACTTC. It encodes CASRPRTGAQETQYF.

The V gene is TRBV11-1, the J gene TRBJ1-2; D may be TRBD1 (5 bases). The CDR3 sequence is 16 residues long. Trimming removed 5 bases at V and 3 bases at J, with 19 bases between. Germline V lookup: CDR1 SGHAT, CDR2 FQDESV (reference sequence). The CDR3 sequence: CASSPSGGDWDYGYTF. CDR3 bases: TGTGCCAGCAGCCCATCCGGTGGGGACTGGGACTATGGCTACACCTTC.

This sequence joins TRBV5-1 and TRBJ1-6; D is possibly TRBD1 (5 bases). Trimming took 0 bases from V and 10 from J, leaving 8 bases between them. Germline V gene sequence: CDR1 SGHRS, CDR2 YFSETQ. The CDR3 has 13 residues. CDR3 nucleotides: TGCGCCAGCAGCTTGGTAGGGGTCTCACCCCTCCACTTT. Translating it yields CASSLVGVSPLHF.

The chain recombines TRBV5-1 with TRBJ1-6; D may be TRBD1 (5 bases). This CDR3 has 16 residues. Trimming took off 0 bases at V and 9 bases at J, with 16 bases between the two ends. Looked up from germline, CDR1 is SGHRS and CDR2 is YFSETQ. CDR3 amino acids: CASSLDPQVGISPLHF. The CDR3 bases are TGCGCCAGCAGCTTGGACCCACAGGTTGGAATTTCACCCCTCCACTTT.

The V and J genes are TRBV12-5 and TRBJ1-6; possible D gene TRBD1, 6 bases. Germline loops: CDR1 LGHNT, CDR2 FRNRAP. V lost 2 bases, J lost 8 bases, and 16 bases lay in between. The CDR3 length is 16 residues. The CDR3 DNA follows: TGTGCTAGTGGTTTGATCCAGGGGAGTTCGGATTCACCCCTCCACTTT. Residues: CASGLIQGSSDSPLHF.

This chain joins TRBV11-1 and TRBJ2-2; D possibly corresponds to TRBD1 (5 bases). The CDR3 covers 14 residues. Trimming stripped 4 bases from V and 5 bases from J, with 11 bases between. CDR1 is SGHAT and CDR2 is FQDESV in the germline V gene (reference sequence). The CDR3 is CASSSGRETGELFF. CDR3 coding DNA: TGTGCCAGCAGCTCAGGGCGTGAGACCGGGGAGCTGTTTTTT.

The V call is TRBV19, the J call TRBJ1-6; the D gene is possibly TRBD1 (5 bases). Germline CDR1 LNHDA, CDR2 SQIVND (reference sequence). This CDR3 contains 14 residues. V was trimmed by 5 bases and J by 8 bases, leaving 13 bases between them. The CDR3 loop reads CASSLPGYDSPLHF. Here the CDR3 DNA reads TGTGCCAGTAGTTTACCAGGGTACGATTCACCCCTCCACTTT.

The chain recombines TRBV5-6 with TRBJ2-7, with 11 bases lining up with TRBD1. After removal of 4 bases from V and 2 bases from J, the junction contained 2 bases not matched to a gene. CDR3 length equals 14 residues. Looked up from germline, CDR1 is SGHDT and CDR2 is YYEEEE. The CDR3 protein is CASSRTGGTYEQYF. DNA for the CDR3: TGTGCCAGCAGCCGGACAGGGGGCACCTACGAGCAGTACTTC. Full variable domain (rest looked up from reference TRBV5-6 and TRBJ2-7): DAGVTQSPTHLIKTRGQQVTLRCSPKSGHDTVSWYQQALGQGPQFIFQYYEEEERQRGNFPDRFSGHQFPNYSSELNVNALLLGDSALYLCASSRTGGTYEQYFGPGTRLTVT.

The chain couples TRBV19 to TRBJ1-3; D is undetermined. There are 16 residues in the CDR3. V was clipped by 2 bases and J by 0 bases, with 11 bases between them. The V gene's germline CDR1 is LNHDA and CDR2 SQIVND (reference sequence). For the CDR3, the DNA is TGTGCCAGTAGTATACGAGACACTTCCTCTGGAAACACCATATATTTT. It is translated as CASSIRDTSSGNTIYF.

J is TRBJ2-7 and V is TRBV2, with 8 nucleotides matching TRBD1. The germline gives CDR1 SNHLY, CDR2 FYNNEI. V dropped 7 bases and J dropped 4; count of bases not matched to a gene: 9. The CDR3 is 14 residues long. CDR3 coding DNA: TGTGCCAGCAAGGGACAGGTCCAAGGATACGAGCAGTACTTC. Its translation is CASKGQVQGYEQYF.

The sample holds a few counts of this clone. The CDR3 here is CASSPRQAGANTEAFF. The CDR3 DNA reads as TGCGCCAGCAGCCCCCGGCAGGCGGGGGCGAACACTGAAGCTTTCTTT. The V and J genes are TRBV5-1 and TRBJ1-1, with D possibly being TRBD1 (6 bases). V shed 4 bases and J shed 1 base, with 17 bases lying between them. In germline, CDR1 is SGHRS, CDR2 YFSETQ. The CDR3 is made up of 16 amino acids.

The chain combines TRBV11-3 with TRBJ2-7; no clear D. This CDR3 spans 13 amino acids. Trimming took 1 base from V and 0 from J, leaving 4 bases between them. Germline CDR1 is SGHNT and CDR2 is YENEEA. The CDR3 reads CASSLGSSYEQYF. The CDR3 nucleotides read TGTGCCAGCAGCTTAGGCAGCTCCTACGAGCAGTACTTC.

The chain employs TRBV28 and TRBJ1-3, with 7 bases fitting TRBD1. V shed 6 bases and J 0 bases; nucleotides not matched to a gene: 11. The V gene's germline CDR1 is MDHEN and CDR2 SYDVKM. The CDR3 is 17 amino acids. This CDR3 reads CASSRPGQKHSGNTIYF. CDR3 DNA sequence: TGTGCCAGCAGCCGTCCGGGACAGAAGCACTCTGGAAACACCATATATTTT.

This chain joins TRBV5-1 and TRBJ1-5, with TRBD1 matching over 9 bases. V was pared by 3 bases and J by 6 bases, with 7 bases of the junction left unmatched. Germline lookup yields CDR1 SGHRS and CDR2 YFSETQ. This CDR3 has 15 residues. The CDR3 region has the DNA TGCGCCAGCAGCTGGGGGACAGGGAAGAGTCAGCCCCAGCATTTT. Its protein product is CASSWGTGKSQPQHF.